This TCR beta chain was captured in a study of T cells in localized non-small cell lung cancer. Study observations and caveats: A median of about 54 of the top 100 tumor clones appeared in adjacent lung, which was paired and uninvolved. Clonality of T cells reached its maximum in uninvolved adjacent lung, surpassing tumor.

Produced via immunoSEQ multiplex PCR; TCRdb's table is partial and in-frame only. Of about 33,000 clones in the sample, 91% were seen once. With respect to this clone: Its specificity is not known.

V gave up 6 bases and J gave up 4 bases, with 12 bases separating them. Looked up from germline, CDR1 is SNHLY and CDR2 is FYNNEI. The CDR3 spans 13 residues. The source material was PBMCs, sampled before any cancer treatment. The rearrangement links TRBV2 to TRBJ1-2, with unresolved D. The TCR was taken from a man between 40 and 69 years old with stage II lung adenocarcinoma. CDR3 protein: CASRKGIGYGYTF. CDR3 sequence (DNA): TGTGCCAGCAGGAAGGGAATCGGCTATGGCTACACCTTC. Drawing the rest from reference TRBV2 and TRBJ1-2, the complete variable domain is EPEVTQTPSHQVTQMGQEVILRCVPISNHLYFYWYRQILGQKVEFLVSFYNNEISEKSEIFDDQFSVERPDGSNFTLKIRSTKLEDSAMYFCASRKGIGYGYTFGSGTRLTVV.